Below are 17 T cell receptor beta chains sequenced from a single sample in a study of blood T cell repertoires in COVID-19. Libraries were prepared by immunoSEQ multiplex PCR; TCRdb keeps only in-frame clonotypes and omits some of them. The sample includes approximately 180,000 clones, roughly 80% seen only once; the top ten take less than 15%. Sequenced sample: peripheral blood. These receptors were obtained from a woman aged 80 or older with COVID-19, enrolled during active disease.

The count of this clone is one. The CDR3 coding sequence is TGTGCTAGTGGTCGGGGGACAGCCTCTGGAAACACCATATATTTT. Protein: CASGRGTASGNTIYF. V usage is TRBV12-5 and J usage is TRBJ1-3, with 7 positions matching TRBD1. Unmatched junction bases numbered 4, after V lost 5 bases and J lost 0 bases. The V gene's germline CDR1 is LGHNT and CDR2 FRNRAP. The CDR3 totals 15 residues.

The chain carries TRBV3-1 (or the pseudogene TRBV3-2) and TRBJ2-7, with D tentatively TRBD1 (6 bases). From germline, CDR1 is LGHDT and CDR2 YNNKEL (reference sequence). The CDR3 extends over 13 amino acids. The ends were cut back, 4 bases at V and 9 bases at J, with 16 bases in the middle. The CDR3 loop reads CASSLGQSVGQYF. CDR3 coding DNA: TGTGCCAGCAGCCTCGGACAGTCCGTGGGGCAGTACTTC.

V and J are TRBV6-1 and TRBJ2-1; D call uncertain. The CDR3 extends over 16 amino acids. Germline CDR1 reads MNHNS; CDR2 reads SASEGT. The V gene lost 1 base and the J gene lost 0 bases, with 10 bases spanning the gap. The CDR3 sequence: CASSEVGPLSYNEQFF. The CDR3 DNA reads TGTGCCAGCAGTGAAGTTGGTCCACTCTCCTACAATGAGCAGTTCTTC.

The rearrangement uses TRBV2 and TRBJ2-7; D perhaps matches TRBD1 (7 bases). The CDR3 length is 13 residues. Per the germline V gene, CDR1 is SNHLY and CDR2 is FYNNEI. Trimming pared 6 bases from V and 0 bases from J, leaving 9 bases between. The DNA of the CDR3 is TGTGCCAGCAGGCGGGACAGCTCCTACGAGCAGTACTTC. It translates to CASRRDSSYEQYF. Looking up the rest from reference TRBV2 and TRBJ2-7 gives the full variable domain: EPEVTQTPSHQVTQMGQEVILRCVPISNHLYFYWYRQILGQKVEFLVSFYNNEISEKSEIFDDQFSVERPDGSNFTLKIRSTKLEDSAMYFCASRRDSSYEQYFGPGTRLTVT.

This clone was counted a single time. The V gene is TRBV6-6, the J gene TRBJ1-1; TRBD1 matches at 10 bases. Germline trimming cut 5 bases from V and 5 bases from J; bases unmatched to any gene: 14. Germline V gene lookup returns CDR1 MNHNY and CDR2 SVGAGI (reference sequence). This CDR3 comprises 17 residues. The CDR3 nucleotides read TGTGCCAGCAGTCCGCCCCCGGGACAGGGGCACAGGACTGAAGCTTTCTTT. Amino acid sequence: CASSPPPGQGHRTEAFF.

The CDR3 reads CASSLGLAGAGAGELFF. CDR3 nucleotides: TGTGCCAGCAGCCTAGGACTAGCGGGGGCTGGGGCCGGGGAGCTGTTTTTT. The chain joins TRBV4-2 to TRBJ2-2; 13 bases are shared with TRBD2. The CDR3 sequence is 17 residues long. Germline V gene data show CDR1 as LGHNA and CDR2 as YNFKEQ. The trim removed 4 bases at V and 6 bases at J, leaving 8 bases unmatched.

The genes are TRBV5-1 and TRBJ1-2, with D unresolved. The CDR3 extends over 15 amino acids. The germline CDR1 and CDR2 sequences are SGHRS and YFSETQ. Trimming cost V 4 bases and J 2 bases, with 15 bases left between them. DNA of the CDR3: TGCGCCAGCAGCCGAGAGGCGGTCAACAACTATGGCTACACCTTC. Translated: CASSREAVNNYGYTF.

The rearrangement uses TRBV3-1 (or the pseudogene TRBV3-2) and TRBJ2-3, with 8 bases that match TRBD2. CDR1 and CDR2 from the germline V gene are LGHDT and YNNKEL (reference sequence). V shed 4 bases, J shed 2 bases, and the junction held 8 bases outside the gene matches. CDR3 length: 16 amino acids. CDR3 nucleotide sequence: TGTGCCAGCAGCCCCCGGGTAGCGGGGAACACAGATACGCAGTATTTT. Amino acids: CASSPRVAGNTDTQYF.

The chain employs TRBV19 and TRBJ1-1; 9 bases are shared with TRBD1. The CDR3 length is 15 residues. The ends lost 7 bases at V and 4 bases at J; junction bases unmatched: 10. The germline V gene encodes CDR1 LNHDA and CDR2 SQIVND (reference sequence). The CDR3 DNA sequence: TGTGCCAGTACGGCACAGGGGGCGCCGCGCACTGAAGCTTTCTTT. The encoded protein is CASTAQGAPRTEAFF.

This clone was found a few times. J is TRBJ2-7 and V is TRBV28; 11 positions match TRBD1. Germline CDR1 and CDR2: MDHEN and SYDVKM. The CDR3 is 15 amino acids. Trimming removed 7 bases from V and 5 bases from J; junction bases left unmatched: 10. The CDR3 region is CASKSPGQGVNEQYF. The CDR3 DNA follows: TGTGCCAGCAAATCTCCGGGACAGGGGGTCAACGAGCAGTACTTC.

The sample holds a few counts of this clone. The V call is TRBV4-2, the J call TRBJ1-6; 9 positions agree with TRBD1. CDR1 is LGHNA and CDR2 is YNFKEQ in the germline V gene. The CDR3 has 14 residues. V was clipped by 3 bases and J by 8 bases; unmatched bases: 2. In DNA form, the CDR3 reads TGTGCCAGCAGCCAGAGACAGGGGGATTCACCCCTCCACTTT. This gives the protein CASSQRQGDSPLHF.

Regarding this clone: At one boundary the junction diverges from the germline segment, which might be a read error. This rearrangement joins TRBV7-7 to TRBJ2-1; no firm D call. The CDR3 has 13 residues. Per germline, CDR1 SSHAT and CDR2 FNYEAQ (reference sequence). In nucleotides, the CDR3 is TGTGCTAGCAGCCATTCCCTAGTCAATGAGCAGTTCTTC. Amino acids: CASSHSLVNEQFF.

The chain carries TRBV28 and TRBJ2-3; possibly TRBD2 for D (5 bases). The V end was cut by 3 bases, the J end by 4 bases, with 14 bases between. Germline assignment: CDR1 MDHEN and CDR2 SYDVKM. This CDR3 comprises 15 residues. CDR3 sequence reads: CASSFVATRADTQYF. The CDR3 region has the DNA TGTGCCAGCAGTTTTGTGGCCACGAGGGCAGATACGCAGTATTTT.

This clone has a handful of counts. The chain recombines TRBV5-1 with TRBJ1-1; 8 positions agree with TRBD1. With 2 bases clipped from V and 7 bases from J, the junction kept 7 bases outside the gene matches. CDR3 size: 14 residues. The germline gives CDR1 SGHRS, CDR2 YFSETQ. The CDR3 spells CASSLQGGLNEAFF. In nucleotides, the CDR3 is TGCGCCAGCAGCTTACAGGGGGGCCTGAATGAAGCTTTCTTT.

This sequence joins TRBV28 and TRBJ2-5, with 9 positions matching TRBD1. This CDR3 has 16 amino acids. The V gene's germline CDR1 is MDHEN and CDR2 SYDVKM. Losses at the gene ends were 3 bases for V and 3 bases for J; bases not matched to a gene: 8. This chain's CDR3 is CASSLLGTGWKETQYF. For the CDR3, the DNA is TGTGCCAGCAGTTTGCTCGGGACAGGGTGGAAAGAGACCCAGTACTTC.

The CDR3 nucleotides are TGTGCCAGCAGTCGAGACATTGGGAACACTGAAGCTTTCTTT. This codes for CASSRDIGNTEAFF. The chain uses TRBV6-2 or TRBV6-3 and TRBJ1-1; no clear D. The CDR3 runs to 14 residues. With 5 bases removed from V and 1 base from J, the gap between germline ends came to 11 bases. Germline V gene sequence: CDR1 MNHEY, CDR2 SVGEGT.

This chain uses TRBV5-1 with TRBJ1-3; a possible D gene is TRBD1 (5 bases). The CDR3 has 14 residues. Germline CDR1 reads SGHRS; CDR2 reads YFSETQ. Deletions cut 0 bases from V and 4 bases from J, with 8 bases between. This chain's CDR3 is CASSLGGLGNTIYF. The CDR3 region has the DNA TGCGCCAGCAGCTTGGGGGGCCTAGGAAACACCATATATTTT. Looking up the rest from reference TRBV5-1 and TRBJ1-3 gives the full variable domain: KAGVTQTPRYLIKTRGQQVTLSCSPISGHRSVSWYQQTPGQGLQFLFEYFSETQRNKGNFPGRFSGRQFSNSRSEMNVSTLELGDSALYLCASSLGGLGNTIYFGEGSWLTVV.